Presented here are 24 T cell receptor beta chains from one specimen sequenced in a study of blood T cell repertoires in COVID-19. TCRdb's copy holds only in-frame clones and misses some; the assay was immunoSEQ multiplex PCR. The table lists just under 65,000 clones, approximately 80% of them singletons, with roughly half in the top ten. What was sequenced was peripheral blood. These receptors were taken from a woman aged 80 or over with acute or convalescent COVID-19.

The J gene is TRBJ2-3, the V gene TRBV4-2; D is possibly TRBD2 (6 bases). The CDR3 loop spans 17 amino acids. V was trimmed by 1 base and J by 5 bases, leaving 19 bases between them. The germline V gene has CDR1 LGHNA and CDR2 YNFKEQ. The CDR3 spells CASSQARGRGAGDTQYF. For the CDR3, the DNA is TGTGCCAGCAGCCAAGCCCGGGGGAGAGGGGCGGGAGATACGCAGTATTTT.

The V and J genes are TRBV10-1 and TRBJ1-5; TRBD1 matches at 10 bases. This CDR3 spans 16 amino acids. The V segment lost 0 bases and the J segment 6 bases; nucleotides outside the gene matches: 5. CDR1 is WNHNN and CDR2 is SYGVQD in the germline V gene (reference sequence). The CDR3 loop reads CASSESDRGFSQPQHF. The CDR3 region has the DNA TGCGCCAGCAGTGAGTCGGACAGGGGGTTCTCTCAGCCCCAGCATTTT.

DNA of the CDR3: TGTGCCAGCAGCCAGAACAGGGCTGGAAACACCATATATTTT. This sequence encodes CASSQNRAGNTIYF. The chain has TRBV3-1 (or the pseudogene TRBV3-2) and TRBJ1-3; maybe TRBD1 (6 bases). Germline V lookup: CDR1 LGHDT, CDR2 YNNKEL (reference sequence). V was pared by 3 bases and J by 2 bases, with 8 bases between. The CDR3 runs to 14 residues.

The rearrangement uses TRBV9 and TRBJ1-3, with 7 bases matching TRBD1. CDR3 length equals 17 residues. CDR1 is SGDLS, CDR2 YYNGEE, per germline. The trim removed 4 bases at V and 0 bases at J, leaving 10 bases unmatched. CDR3 coding DNA: TGTGCCAGCAGCCTCCGGGACAGTTTGTACTCTGGAAACACCATATATTTT. Protein product: CASSLRDSLYSGNTIYF.

The gene calls are TRBV28 and TRBJ1-6; 9 bases line up with TRBD1. V was pared by 7 bases and J by 7 bases, with 5 bases of the junction left unmatched. The CDR3 covers 14 residues. CDR1 is MDHEN and CDR2 is SYDVKM in the germline V gene. The CDR3 DNA follows: TGTGCCAGCATCATCGGACAGGGGAATTCACCCCTCCACTTT. Its translation is CASIIGQGNSPLHF.

CDR3 coding DNA: TGTGCCAGCTCACCAGGGGCCGGGACCGGGGAGCTGTTTTTT. This translates into CASSPGAGTGELFF. This chain joins TRBV18 and TRBJ2-2, with D possibly TRBD1 on 5 matching bases. This CDR3 is built from 14 residues. CDR1 is KGHSH, CDR2 LQKENI, per germline. Trimming left V 2 bases short and J 5 bases short, with 9 bases between.

The chain has TRBV28 and TRBJ1-1; D perhaps matches TRBD1 (5 bases). Trimming removed 3 bases from V and 4 bases from J, with 18 bases in between. The CDR3 extends over 16 amino acids. CDR1 and CDR2 (germline): MDHEN, SYDVKM. This CDR3 is CASSLGGAGRGTEAFF. In nucleotides, the CDR3 is TGTGCCAGCAGTTTGGGTGGGGCAGGGCGAGGCACTGAAGCTTTCTTT.

The chain joins TRBV7-9 to TRBJ1-2, with 7 bases that match TRBD1. Trimming removed 5 bases from V and 2 bases from J; junction bases left unmatched: 2. This CDR3 has 13 residues. Germline lookup yields CDR1 SEHNR and CDR2 FQNEAQ (reference sequence). The CDR3 nucleotides read TGTGCCAGCAGCCGACAGGGAAACTATGGCTACACCTTC. This sequence encodes CASSRQGNYGYTF.

The gene calls are TRBV4-1 and TRBJ1-5; TRBD1 aligns across 8 bases. CDR3 length equals 18 residues. Germline V gene lookup returns CDR1 MGHRA and CDR2 YSYEKL. V shed 3 bases and J 0 bases; nucleotides not matched to a gene: 10. In DNA, the CDR3 is TGCGCCAGCAGCCATGGGGGACAGGTGGGGGGTAGCAATCAGCCCCAGCATTTT. This gives the protein CASSHGGQVGGSNQPQHF.

The chain recombines TRBV27 with TRBJ2-7; 7 positions agree with TRBD1. The CDR3 is made up of 14 amino acids. Looked up from germline, CDR1 is MNHEY and CDR2 is SMNVEV (reference sequence). The ends lost 6 bases at V and 4 bases at J; junction bases unmatched: 9. CDR3 sequence (DNA): TGTGCCAGCAGGAGAGACAGGGTCGCATACGAGCAGTACTTC. Translated, it gives CASRRDRVAYEQYF.

V usage is TRBV6-2 or TRBV6-3 and J usage is TRBJ2-1; D is possibly TRBD1 (5 bases). The CDR3 loop spans 16 amino acids. Germline V gives CDR1 MNHEY, CDR2 SVGEGT. Trimming left V 6 bases short and J 4 bases short, with 19 bases between. The CDR3 region is CASSQLMAGPYNEQFF. The CDR3, as DNA: TGTGCCAGCAGCCAACTCATGGCAGGGCCGTACAATGAGCAGTTCTTC.

The rearrangement links TRBV5-8 to TRBJ2-5; D possibly corresponds to TRBD2 (5 bases). This CDR3 has 14 residues. The germline V and J ends were trimmed by 4 bases and 0 bases, with 10 bases remaining between them. Germline CDR1 SGHTS, CDR2 YDEGEE. The CDR3 region is CASSRAVYQETQYF. The CDR3 DNA follows: TGTGCCAGCAGCAGAGCGGTGTACCAAGAGACCCAGTACTTC.

The rearrangement uses TRBV19 and TRBJ2-7; perhaps TRBD2 as D (6 bases). V was cut by 4 bases and J by 1 base, with 14 bases left in between. Per germline, CDR1 LNHDA and CDR2 SQIVND (reference sequence). The CDR3 covers 15 residues. CDR3 loop: CASSSPGLSSYEQYF. The CDR3 nucleotides are TGTGCCAGTAGTAGCCCGGGACTGTCGTCCTACGAGCAGTACTTC.

This clone showed up many times. The chain joins TRBV6-5 to TRBJ2-7, with TRBD2 matching 12 bases. Germline CDR1 MNHEY, CDR2 SVGAGI. V was pared by 6 bases and J by 2 bases, with 5 bases of the junction left unmatched. CDR3 length: 15 residues. In DNA form, the CDR3 reads TGTGCCAGCAGAGCCGGACTAGCGGGACCCTACGAGCAGTACTTC. Protein sequence: CASRAGLAGPYEQYF.

This clone showed up just a few times. The V gene is TRBV6-5, the J gene TRBJ2-7, with 13 bases lining up with TRBD2. Germline-derived CDR1 and CDR2 are MNHEY and SVGAGI. CDR3 length: 15 residues. The J segment lost 6 bases and the V segment lost 6 bases, leaving 8 bases of the junction unmatched. The CDR3 DNA reads as TGTGCCAGCAGGCCGACGGGACTAGCGGGACGCGAGCAGTACTTC. Amino acids: CASRPTGLAGREQYF.

This rearrangement joins TRBV5-4 to TRBJ1-2, with 8 nucleotides matching TRBD1. The CDR3 is made up of 15 amino acids. From germline, CDR1 is SGHNT and CDR2 YYREEE (reference sequence). V was pared by 4 bases and J by 6 bases, with 11 bases of the junction left unmatched. Here the CDR3 DNA reads TGTGCCAGCAGCGGGGGGACAGGCACGAATGATGGCTACACCTTC. Its protein is CASSGGTGTNDGYTF.

DNA of the CDR3: TGTGCCAGCAGTATCACGGGGGGGAGTGGCTACACCTTC. Translation: CASSITGGSGYTF. The chain has TRBV27 and TRBJ1-2; maybe TRBD1 (5 bases). The CDR3 covers 13 residues. V dropped 5 bases and J dropped 7 bases, with 14 bases sitting between them. Per germline, CDR1 MNHEY and CDR2 SMNVEV (reference sequence).

A few counts support this clone. The chain links TRBV27 to TRBJ1-1; 8 nucleotides line up with TRBD1. There are 13 residues in the CDR3. Germline V gene lookup returns CDR1 MNHEY and CDR2 SMNVEV (reference sequence). V dropped 7 bases and J dropped 4; count of bases not matched to a gene: 5. In DNA form, the CDR3 reads TGTGCCAGCACGAGACAGGGGAGCACTGAAGCTTTCTTT. Its translation is CASTRQGSTEAFF.

The V gene is TRBV5-1, the J gene TRBJ2-1, with 9 bases fitting TRBD2. The CDR3 has 15 amino acids. Unmatched junction bases numbered 5, after V lost 4 bases and J lost 3 bases. Germline V lookup: CDR1 SGHRS, CDR2 YFSETQ. The CDR3 loop reads CASSRSGGNYNEQFF. CDR3 sequence (DNA): TGCGCCAGCAGCAGAAGCGGGGGGAACTACAATGAGCAGTTCTTC.

The V and J genes are TRBV29-1 and TRBJ1-2; D perhaps matches TRBD1 (5 bases). Trimming shortened V by 0 bases and J by 1 base, and 6 bases separated the two germline ends. The CDR3 totals 13 residues. Germline V lookup: CDR1 SQVTM, CDR2 ANQGSEA. For the CDR3, the DNA is TGCAGCGTTGAAGAAGACAGTAACTATGGCTACACCTTC. This codes for CSVEEDSNYGYTF. Combining the CDR3 with reference TRBV29-1 and TRBJ1-2 gives the whole variable domain SAVISQKPSRDICQRGTSLTIQCQVDSQVTMMFWYRQQPGQSLTLIATANQGSEATYESGFVIDKFPISRPNLTFSTLTVSNMSPEDSSIYLCSVEEDSNYGYTFGSGTRLTVV.

In DNA, the CDR3 is TGTGCCACCTTAGGGGAGGGAAGCGTCTTCTCTGGAAACACCATATATTTT. This codes for CATLGEGSVFSGNTIYF. This sequence joins TRBV28 and TRBJ1-3; the D gene is possibly TRBD1 (5 bases). This CDR3 region has 17 residues. CDR1 and CDR2 from the germline V gene are MDHEN and SYDVKM. Trimming shortened V by 10 bases and J by 0 bases, and 22 bases separated the two germline ends.

V usage is TRBV5-4 and J usage is TRBJ2-7; D remains unclear. V gave up 1 base and J gave up 6 bases, with 8 bases separating them. The germline V gene has CDR1 SGHNT and CDR2 YYREEE (reference sequence). The CDR3 length is 12 residues. In DNA, the CDR3 is TGTGCCAGCAGCTTGTGGGCCTCCGAGCAGTACTTC. Its protein product is CASSLWASEQYF.

The chain employs TRBV4-2 and TRBJ2-1; TRBD2 matches 12 bases. This CDR3 contains 17 residues. The germline gives CDR1 LGHNA, CDR2 YNFKEQ. The V segment lost 5 bases and the J segment 0 bases; nucleotides outside the gene matches: 5. The CDR3 region has the DNA TGTGCCAGCAGCTCTAGCGGGAGGGGTAGCTCCTACAATGAGCAGTTCTTC. Its translation is CASSSSGRGSSYNEQFF.

The chain combines TRBV30 with TRBJ1-2, with TRBD1 as a possible D gene (6 bases). Germline V lookup: CDR1 GTSNPN, CDR2 SVGIG (reference sequence). With 2 bases removed from V and 6 bases from J, the gap between germline ends came to 19 bases. The CDR3 contains 15 residues. CDR3 nucleotides: TGTGCCTGGAGTCCTTCTGGGGGCGGACGGAATGGCTACACCTTC. Encoded protein: CAWSPSGGGRNGYTF.